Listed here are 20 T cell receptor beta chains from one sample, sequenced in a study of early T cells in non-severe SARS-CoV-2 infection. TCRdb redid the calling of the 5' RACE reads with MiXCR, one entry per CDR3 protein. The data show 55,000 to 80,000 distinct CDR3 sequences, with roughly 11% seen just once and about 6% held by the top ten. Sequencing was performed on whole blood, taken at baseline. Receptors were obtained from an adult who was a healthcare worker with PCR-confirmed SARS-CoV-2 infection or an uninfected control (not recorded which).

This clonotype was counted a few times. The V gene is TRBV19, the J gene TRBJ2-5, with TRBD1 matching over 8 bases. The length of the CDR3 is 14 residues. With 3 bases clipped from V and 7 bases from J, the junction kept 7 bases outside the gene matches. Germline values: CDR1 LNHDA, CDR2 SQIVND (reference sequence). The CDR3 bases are TGTGCCAGTAGTATGGACAGGGAGGAGGTGACCCAGTACTTC. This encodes CASSMDREEVTQYF.

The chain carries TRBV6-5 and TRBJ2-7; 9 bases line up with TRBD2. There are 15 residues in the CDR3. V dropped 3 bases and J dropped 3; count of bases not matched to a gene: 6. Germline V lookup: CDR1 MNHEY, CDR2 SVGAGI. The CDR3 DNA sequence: TGTGCCAGCAGTTATGGGGTAGCGGGGGTCTACGAGCAGTACTTC. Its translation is CASSYGVAGVYEQYF.

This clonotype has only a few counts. The CDR3 bases are TGTGCCAGCAGCGCCACTCCGGGACAACCTAATTCACCCCTCCACTTT. Translation gives CASSATPGQPNSPLHF. This rearrangement joins TRBV9 to TRBJ1-6; perhaps TRBD1 as D (6 bases). This CDR3 is built from 16 residues. The V and J ends lost 3 bases and 6 bases respectively, with 16 bases between them. Germline lookup yields CDR1 SGDLS and CDR2 YYNGEE.

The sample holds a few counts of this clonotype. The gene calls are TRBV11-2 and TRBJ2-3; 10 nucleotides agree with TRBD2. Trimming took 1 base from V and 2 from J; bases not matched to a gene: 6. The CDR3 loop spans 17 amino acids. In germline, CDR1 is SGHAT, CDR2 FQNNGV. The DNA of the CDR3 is TGTGCCAGCAGCTTAGGGGCTAGCGGGAGTTTCACAGATACGCAGTATTTT. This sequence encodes CASSLGASGSFTDTQYF.

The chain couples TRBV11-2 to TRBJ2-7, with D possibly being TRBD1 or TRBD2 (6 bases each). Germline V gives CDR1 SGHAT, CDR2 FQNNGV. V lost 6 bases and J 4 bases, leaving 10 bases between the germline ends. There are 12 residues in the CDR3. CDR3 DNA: TGTGCCAGCAGGCGAGGGGGGTACGAGCAGTACTTC. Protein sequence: CASRRGGYEQYF. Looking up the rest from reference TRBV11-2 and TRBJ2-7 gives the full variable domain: EAGVAQSPRYKIIEKRQSVAFWCNPISGHATLYWYQQILGQGPKLLIQFQNNGVVDDSQLPKDRFSAERLKGVDSTLKIQPAKLEDSAVYLCASRRGGYEQYFGPGTRLTVT.

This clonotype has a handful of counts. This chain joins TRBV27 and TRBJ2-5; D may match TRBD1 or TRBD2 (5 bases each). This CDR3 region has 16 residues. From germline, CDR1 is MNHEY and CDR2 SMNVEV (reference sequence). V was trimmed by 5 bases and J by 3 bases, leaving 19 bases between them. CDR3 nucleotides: TGTGCCAGCAGTATAAACATCGGGACCCTCAAAGAGACCCAGTACTTC. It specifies CASSINIGTLKETQYF.

CDR3 sequence reads: CAISGGGSSYEQYF. CDR3 bases: TGTGCCATCAGTGGCGGAGGTAGCTCCTACGAGCAGTACTTC. The rearrangement links TRBV10-3 to TRBJ2-7; D is perhaps TRBD2 (5 bases). The CDR3 covers 14 residues. Germline V gene sequence: CDR1 ENHRY, CDR2 SYGVKD. Trimming removed 4 bases from V and 0 bases from J, with 10 bases in between.

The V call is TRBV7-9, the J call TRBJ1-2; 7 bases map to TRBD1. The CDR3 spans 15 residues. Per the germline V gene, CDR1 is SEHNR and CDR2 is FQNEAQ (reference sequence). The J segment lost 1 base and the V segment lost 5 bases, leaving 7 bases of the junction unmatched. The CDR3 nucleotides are TGTGCCAGCAGCCGAGCGACAGGGCTTAACTATGGCTACACCTTC. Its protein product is CASSRATGLNYGYTF. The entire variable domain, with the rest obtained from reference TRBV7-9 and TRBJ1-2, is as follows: DTGVSQNPRHKITKRGQNVTFRCDPISEHNRLYWYRQTLGQGPEFLTYFQNEAQLEKSRLLSDRFSAERPKGSFSTLEIQRTEQGDSAMYLCASSRATGLNYGYTFGSGTRLTVV.

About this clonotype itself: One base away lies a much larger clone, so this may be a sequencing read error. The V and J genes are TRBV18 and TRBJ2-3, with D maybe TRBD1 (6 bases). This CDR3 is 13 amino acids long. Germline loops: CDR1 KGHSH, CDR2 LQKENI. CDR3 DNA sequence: TGTACCAGCTCACCAATGGGACACCATACGCAGTATTTT. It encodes CTSSPMGHHTQYF.

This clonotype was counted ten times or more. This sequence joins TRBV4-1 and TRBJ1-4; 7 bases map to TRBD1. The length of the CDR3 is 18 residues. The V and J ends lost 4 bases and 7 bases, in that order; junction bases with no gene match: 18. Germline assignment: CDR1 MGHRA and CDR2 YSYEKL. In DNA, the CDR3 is TGCGCCAGCAGCCGAGGGACAGCGGTCGGTGGTTACGGTGAAAAACTGTTTTTT. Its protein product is CASSRGTAVGGYGEKLFF.

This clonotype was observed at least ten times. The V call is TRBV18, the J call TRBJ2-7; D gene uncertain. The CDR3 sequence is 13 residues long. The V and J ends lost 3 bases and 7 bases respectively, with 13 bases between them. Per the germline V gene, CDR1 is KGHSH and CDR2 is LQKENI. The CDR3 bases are TGTGCCAGCTCACCGATGGGCCCCCCAGAGCAGTACTTC. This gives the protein CASSPMGPPEQYF.

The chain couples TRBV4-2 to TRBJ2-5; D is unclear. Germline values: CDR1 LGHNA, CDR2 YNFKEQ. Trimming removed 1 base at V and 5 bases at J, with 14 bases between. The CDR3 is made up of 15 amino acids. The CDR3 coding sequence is TGTGCCAGCAGCCAAGGGGAACGGGCGCACGAGACCCAGTACTTC. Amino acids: CASSQGERAHETQYF.

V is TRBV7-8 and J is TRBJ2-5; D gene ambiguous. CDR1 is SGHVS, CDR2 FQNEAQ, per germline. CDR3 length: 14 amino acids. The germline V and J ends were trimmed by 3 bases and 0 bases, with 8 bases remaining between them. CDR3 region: CASSFAGYQETQYF. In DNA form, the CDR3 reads TGTGCCAGCAGCTTCGCAGGCTACCAAGAGACCCAGTACTTC.

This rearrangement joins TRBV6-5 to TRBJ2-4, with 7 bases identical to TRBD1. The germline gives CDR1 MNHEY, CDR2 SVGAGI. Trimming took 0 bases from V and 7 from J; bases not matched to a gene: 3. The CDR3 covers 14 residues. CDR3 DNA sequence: TGTGCCAGCAGTTACTCGACAGGGACCAACATTCAGTACTTC. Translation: CASSYSTGTNIQYF.

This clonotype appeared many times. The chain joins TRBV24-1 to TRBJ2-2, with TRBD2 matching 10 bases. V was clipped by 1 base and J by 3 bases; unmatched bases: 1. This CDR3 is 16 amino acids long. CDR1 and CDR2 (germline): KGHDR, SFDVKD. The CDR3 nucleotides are TGTGCCACCAGTGATTTAGCGGGAGGGGACACCGGGGAGCTGTTTTTT. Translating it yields CATSDLAGGDTGELFF.

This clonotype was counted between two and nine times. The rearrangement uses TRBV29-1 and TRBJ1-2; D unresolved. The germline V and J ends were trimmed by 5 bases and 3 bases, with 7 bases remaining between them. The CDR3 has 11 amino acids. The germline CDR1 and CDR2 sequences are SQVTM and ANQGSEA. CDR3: CSVSTDYGYTF. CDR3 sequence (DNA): TGCAGCGTTTCGACGGACTATGGCTACACCTTC.

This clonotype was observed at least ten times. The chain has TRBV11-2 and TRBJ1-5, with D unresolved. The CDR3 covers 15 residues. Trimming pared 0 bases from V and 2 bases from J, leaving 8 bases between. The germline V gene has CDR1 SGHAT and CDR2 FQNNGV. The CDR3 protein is CASSLDGQGNQPQHF. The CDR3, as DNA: TGTGCCAGCAGCTTAGATGGCCAGGGCAATCAGCCCCAGCATTTT.

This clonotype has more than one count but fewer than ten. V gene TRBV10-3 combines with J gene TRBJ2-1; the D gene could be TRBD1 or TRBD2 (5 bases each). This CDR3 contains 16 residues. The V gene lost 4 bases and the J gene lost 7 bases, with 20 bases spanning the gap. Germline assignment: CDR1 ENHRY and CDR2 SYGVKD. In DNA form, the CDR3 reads TGTGCCATCAGTGGTCGTGGGACCCCTCCTGGGAATGAGCAGTTCTTC. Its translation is CAISGRGTPPGNEQFF.

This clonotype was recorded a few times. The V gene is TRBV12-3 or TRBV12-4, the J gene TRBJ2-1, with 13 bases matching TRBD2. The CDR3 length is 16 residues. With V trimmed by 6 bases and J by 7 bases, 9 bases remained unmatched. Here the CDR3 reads CASRVTSGREGNEQFF. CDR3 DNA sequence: TGTGCCAGCAGAGTTACTAGCGGGAGGGAGGGGAATGAGCAGTTCTTC.

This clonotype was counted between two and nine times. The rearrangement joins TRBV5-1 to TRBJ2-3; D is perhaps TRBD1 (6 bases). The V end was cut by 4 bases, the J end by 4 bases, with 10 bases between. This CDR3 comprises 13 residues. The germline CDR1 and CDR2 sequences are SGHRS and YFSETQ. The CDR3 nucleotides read TGCGCCAGCAGCGTAGGACAGTCAGATACGCAGTATTTT. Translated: CASSVGQSDTQYF.